A selection of T cell receptor beta chains follows, all from one sample in a study of blood T cell repertoires in COVID-19. Sequenced by immunoSEQ multiplex PCR; TCRdb stores in-frame clones only, minus some. There are roughly 120,000 clones in the sample; 75% to 90% occur only once, and 0.83% lies in the top ten. Sequences were obtained from peripheral blood. These receptors all come from a woman in her seventies with acute or convalescent COVID-19. The CDR3 runs from the conserved cysteine through the conserved F or W. Clone size is given for some rows only: seen once, a few or many times, or a class if the clone is expanded.

>TRBJ2-7|.|TRBV9
CASSVTTGGSEQYF
>TRBJ2-1|.|TRBV3-1/TRBV3-2
CASSRGGSSSYNEQFF
>TRBJ1-2|.|TRBV6-4
CASSEGAGNYGYTF
>TRBJ2-1|.|TRBV30
CAWLGRREGEQFF
>TRBJ1-3|few|TRBV12-5
CASGLTGSSGNTIYF
>TRBJ1-1|.|TRBV7-6
CASSTKQGGSTEAFF
>TRBJ2-6|.|TRBV29-1
CSVSGSGANVLTF
>TRBJ1-6|.|TRBV6-2/TRBV6-3
CASSYEAQGLTPLHF
>TRBJ2-5|.|TRBV27
CASSYRPGTHQETQYF
>TRBJ1-2|.|TRBV6-5
CASSTRGLNYGYTF